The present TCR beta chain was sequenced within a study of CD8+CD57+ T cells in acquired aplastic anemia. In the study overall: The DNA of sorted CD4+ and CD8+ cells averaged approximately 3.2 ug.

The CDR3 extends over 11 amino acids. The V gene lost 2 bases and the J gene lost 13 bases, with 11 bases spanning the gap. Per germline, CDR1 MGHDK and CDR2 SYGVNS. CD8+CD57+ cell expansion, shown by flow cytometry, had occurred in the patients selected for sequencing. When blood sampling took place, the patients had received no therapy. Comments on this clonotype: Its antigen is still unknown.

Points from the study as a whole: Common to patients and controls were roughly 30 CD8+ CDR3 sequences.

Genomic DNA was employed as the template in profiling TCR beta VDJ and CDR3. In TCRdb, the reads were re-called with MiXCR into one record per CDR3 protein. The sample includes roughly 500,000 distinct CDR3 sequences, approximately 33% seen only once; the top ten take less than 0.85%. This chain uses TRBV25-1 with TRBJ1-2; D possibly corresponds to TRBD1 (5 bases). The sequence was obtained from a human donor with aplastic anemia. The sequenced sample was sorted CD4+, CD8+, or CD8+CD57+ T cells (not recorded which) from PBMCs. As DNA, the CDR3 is TGTGCCAGCAGTGAAATCAGGGACCTCACCTTC. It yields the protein CASSEIRDLTF.